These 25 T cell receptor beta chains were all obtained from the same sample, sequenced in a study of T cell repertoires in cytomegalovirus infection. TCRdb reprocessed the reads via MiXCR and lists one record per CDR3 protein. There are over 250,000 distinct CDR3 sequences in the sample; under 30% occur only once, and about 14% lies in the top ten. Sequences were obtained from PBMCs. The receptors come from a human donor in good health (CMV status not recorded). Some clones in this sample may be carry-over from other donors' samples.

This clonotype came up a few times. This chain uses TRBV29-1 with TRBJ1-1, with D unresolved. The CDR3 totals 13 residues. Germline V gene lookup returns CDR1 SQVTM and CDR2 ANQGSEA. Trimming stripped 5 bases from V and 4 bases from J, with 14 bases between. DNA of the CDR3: TGCAGCGTTTGTTCATCCTGGGTCACTGAAGCTTTCTTT. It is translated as CSVCSSWVTEAFF.

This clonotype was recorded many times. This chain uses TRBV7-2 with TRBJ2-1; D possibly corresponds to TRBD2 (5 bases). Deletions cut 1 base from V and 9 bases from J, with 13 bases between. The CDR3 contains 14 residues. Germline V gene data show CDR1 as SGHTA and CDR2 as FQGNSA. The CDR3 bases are TGTGCCAGCAGCTTAGAAGGACTGCTGGGTGAGCAGTTCTTC. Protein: CASSLEGLLGEQFF.

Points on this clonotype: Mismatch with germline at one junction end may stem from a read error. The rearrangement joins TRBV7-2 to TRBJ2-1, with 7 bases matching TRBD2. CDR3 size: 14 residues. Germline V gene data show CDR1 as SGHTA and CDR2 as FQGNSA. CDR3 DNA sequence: TGTGCCAGCAGCTTAGTAGCGGGTCGGGATGAGCAGTTGTTC. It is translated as CASSLVAGRDEQLF.

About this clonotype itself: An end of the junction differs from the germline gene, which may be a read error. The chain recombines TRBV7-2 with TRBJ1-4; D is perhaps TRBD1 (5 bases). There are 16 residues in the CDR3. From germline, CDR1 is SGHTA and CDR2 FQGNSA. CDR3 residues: CASSTDLGRKGEILFF. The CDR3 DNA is TGTGCCAGCAGCACTGACTTGGGACGAAAAGGGGAAATACTGTTTTTT. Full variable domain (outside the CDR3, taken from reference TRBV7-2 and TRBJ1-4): GAGVSQSPSNKVTEKGKDVELRCDPISGHTALYWYRQSLGQGLEFLIYFQGNSAPDKSGLPSDRFSAERTGGSVSTLTIQRTQQEDSAVYLCASSTDLGRKGEILFFGSGTQLSVL.

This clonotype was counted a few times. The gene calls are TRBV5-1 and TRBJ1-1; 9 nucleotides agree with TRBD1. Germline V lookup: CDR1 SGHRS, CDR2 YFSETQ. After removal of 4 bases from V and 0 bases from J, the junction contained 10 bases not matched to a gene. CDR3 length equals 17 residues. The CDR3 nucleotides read TGCGCCAGCAGCCTCCGGGACAGGGAGTCCATGAACACTGAAGCTTTCTTT. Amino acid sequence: CASSLRDRESMNTEAFF.

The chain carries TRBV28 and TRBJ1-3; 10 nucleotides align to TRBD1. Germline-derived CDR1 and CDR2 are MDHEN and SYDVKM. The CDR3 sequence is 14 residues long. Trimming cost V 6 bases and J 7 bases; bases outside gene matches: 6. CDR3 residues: CASRSDRGQNTIYF. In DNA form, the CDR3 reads TGTGCCAGCAGGTCAGACAGGGGGCAGAACACCATATATTTT.

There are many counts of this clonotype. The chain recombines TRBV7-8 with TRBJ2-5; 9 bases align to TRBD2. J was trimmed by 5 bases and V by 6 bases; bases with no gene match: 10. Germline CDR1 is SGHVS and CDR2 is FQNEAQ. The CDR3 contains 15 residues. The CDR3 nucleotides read TGTGCCAGCAGACTAGCGGGTGATGGGCGCGAGACCCAGTACTTC. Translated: CASRLAGDGRETQYF.

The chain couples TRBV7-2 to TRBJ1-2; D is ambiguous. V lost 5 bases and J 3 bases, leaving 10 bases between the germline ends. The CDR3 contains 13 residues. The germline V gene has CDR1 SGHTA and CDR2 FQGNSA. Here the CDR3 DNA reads TGTGCCAGCAGCCCCCCTCAGGACTATGGCTACACCTTC. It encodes CASSPPQDYGYTF.

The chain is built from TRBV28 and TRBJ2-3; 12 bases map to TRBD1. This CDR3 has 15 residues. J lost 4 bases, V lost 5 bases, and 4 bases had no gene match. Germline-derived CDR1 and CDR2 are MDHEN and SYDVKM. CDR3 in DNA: TGTGCCAGCAGTGGGGACAGGGGGCGGGCAGATACGCAGTATTTT. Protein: CASSGDRGRADTQYF.

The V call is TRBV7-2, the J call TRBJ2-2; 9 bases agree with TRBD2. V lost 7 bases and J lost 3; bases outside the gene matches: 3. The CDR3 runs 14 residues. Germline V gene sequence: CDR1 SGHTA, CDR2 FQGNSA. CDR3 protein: CASTGTSYTGELFF. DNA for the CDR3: TGTGCCAGCACCGGGACTAGCTACACCGGGGAGCTGTTTTTT. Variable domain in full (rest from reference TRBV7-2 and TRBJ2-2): GAGVSQSPSNKVTEKGKDVELRCDPISGHTALYWYRQSLGQGLEFLIYFQGNSAPDKSGLPSDRFSAERTGGSVSTLTIQRTQQEDSAVYLCASTGTSYTGELFFGEGSRLTVL.

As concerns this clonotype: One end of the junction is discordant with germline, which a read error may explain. This CDR3 reads CSARDGSAGTQYF. DNA of the CDR3: TGCAGTGCTCGAGACGGTAGTGCCGGGACCCAGTACTTC. V and J are TRBV20-1 and TRBJ2-5; D is unresolved. CDR1 is DFQATT and CDR2 is SNEGSKA in the germline V gene (reference sequence). The CDR3 spans 13 residues.

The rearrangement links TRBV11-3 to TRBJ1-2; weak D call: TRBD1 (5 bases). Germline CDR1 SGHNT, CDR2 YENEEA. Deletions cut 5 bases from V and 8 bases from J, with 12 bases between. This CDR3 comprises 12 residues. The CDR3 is CASSLGGRGYTF. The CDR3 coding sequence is TGTGCCAGCAGCCTCGGGGGACGGGGCTACACCTTC.

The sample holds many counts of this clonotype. This CDR3 reads CASRNSGGNTNEQYF. In nucleotides, the CDR3 is TGTGCCAGCAGGAACTCCGGAGGGAATACCAACGAGCAGTACTTC. The rearrangement links TRBV6-1 to TRBJ2-7; D may be TRBD2 (6 bases). Germline loops: CDR1 MNHNS, CDR2 SASEGT. V lost 6 bases and J 5 bases, leaving 20 bases between the germline ends. The CDR3 totals 15 residues.

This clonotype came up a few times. CDR3 sequence (DNA): TGTGCCAGCAGTTACTCCTGGGGACACCTCTCTGGAAACACCATATATTTT. Amino acid sequence: CASSYSWGHLSGNTIYF. This rearrangement joins TRBV6-2 or TRBV6-3 to TRBJ1-3; maybe TRBD1 (6 bases). The V and J ends lost 0 bases and 0 bases respectively, with 12 bases between them. Germline V gene data show CDR1 as MNHEY and CDR2 as SVGEGT. The CDR3 contains 17 residues.

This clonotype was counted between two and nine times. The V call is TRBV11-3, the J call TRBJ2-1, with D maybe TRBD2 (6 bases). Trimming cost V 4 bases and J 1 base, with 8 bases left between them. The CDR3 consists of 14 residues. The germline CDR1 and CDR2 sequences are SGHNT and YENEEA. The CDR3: CASSSGLSYNEQFF. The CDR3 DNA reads TGTGCCAGCAGCTCGGGACTGTCCTACAATGAGCAGTTCTTC.

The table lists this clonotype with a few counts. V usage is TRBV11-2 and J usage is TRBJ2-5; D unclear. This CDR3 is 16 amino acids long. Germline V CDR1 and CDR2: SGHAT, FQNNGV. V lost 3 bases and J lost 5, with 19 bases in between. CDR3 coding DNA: TGTGCCAGCAGCTTTTTATCCCCCTCAGTCAGGGAGACCCAGTACTTC. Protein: CASSFLSPSVRETQYF.

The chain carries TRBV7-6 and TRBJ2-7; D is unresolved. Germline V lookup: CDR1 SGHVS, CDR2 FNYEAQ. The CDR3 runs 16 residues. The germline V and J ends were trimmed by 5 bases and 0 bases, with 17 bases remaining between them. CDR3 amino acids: CASSPGRVRGSYEQYF. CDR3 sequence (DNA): TGTGCCAGCAGCCCCGGTCGGGTCCGCGGCTCCTACGAGCAGTACTTC.

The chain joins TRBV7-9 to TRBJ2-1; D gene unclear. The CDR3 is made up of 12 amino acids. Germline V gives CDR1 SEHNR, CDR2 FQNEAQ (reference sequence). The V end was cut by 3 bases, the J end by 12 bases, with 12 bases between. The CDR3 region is CASSFGDSRQFF. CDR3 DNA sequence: TGTGCCAGCAGCTTCGGCGACTCGAGGCAGTTCTTC.

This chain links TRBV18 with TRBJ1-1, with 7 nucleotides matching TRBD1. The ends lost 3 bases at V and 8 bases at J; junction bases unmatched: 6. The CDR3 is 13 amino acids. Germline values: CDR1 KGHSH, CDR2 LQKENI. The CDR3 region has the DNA TGTGCCAGCTCACCGACGACAGGGACCGAAGCTTTCTTT. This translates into CASSPTTGTEAFF.

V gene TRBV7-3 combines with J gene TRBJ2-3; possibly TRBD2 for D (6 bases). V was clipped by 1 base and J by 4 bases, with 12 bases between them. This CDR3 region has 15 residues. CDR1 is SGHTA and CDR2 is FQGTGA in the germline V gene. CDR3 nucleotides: TGTGCCAGCAGCTTAAGCAGCGGGCGGGCAGATACGCAGTATTTT. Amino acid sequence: CASSLSSGRADTQYF.

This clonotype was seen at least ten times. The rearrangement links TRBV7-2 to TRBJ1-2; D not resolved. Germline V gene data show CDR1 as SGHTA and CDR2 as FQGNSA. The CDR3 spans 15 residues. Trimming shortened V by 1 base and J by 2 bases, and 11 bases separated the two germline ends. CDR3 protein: CASSLGLGPNYGYTF. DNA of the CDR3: TGTGCCAGCAGCTTAGGTTTAGGACCAAACTATGGCTACACCTTC.

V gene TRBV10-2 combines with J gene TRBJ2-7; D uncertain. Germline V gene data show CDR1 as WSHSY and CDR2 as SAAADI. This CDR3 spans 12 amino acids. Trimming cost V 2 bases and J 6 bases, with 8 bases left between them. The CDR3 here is CASSEAAREQYF. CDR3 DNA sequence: TGCGCCAGCAGTGAGGCGGCCCGCGAGCAGTACTTC.

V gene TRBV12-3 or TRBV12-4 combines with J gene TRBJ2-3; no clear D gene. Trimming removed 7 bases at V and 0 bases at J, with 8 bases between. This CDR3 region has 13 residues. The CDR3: CASIGGSTDTQYF. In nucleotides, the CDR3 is TGTGCCAGCATTGGCGGAAGCACAGATACGCAGTATTTT.

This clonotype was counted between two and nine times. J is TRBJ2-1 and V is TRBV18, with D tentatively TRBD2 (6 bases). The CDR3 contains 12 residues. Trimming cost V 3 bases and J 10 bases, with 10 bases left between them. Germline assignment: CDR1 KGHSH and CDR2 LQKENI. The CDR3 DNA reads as TGTGCCAGCTCACCCTCTAGCGACGAGCAGTTCTTC. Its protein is CASSPSSDEQFF.

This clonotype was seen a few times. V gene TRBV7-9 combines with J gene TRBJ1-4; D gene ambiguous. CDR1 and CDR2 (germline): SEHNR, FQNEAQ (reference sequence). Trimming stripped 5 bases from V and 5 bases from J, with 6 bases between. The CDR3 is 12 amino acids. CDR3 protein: CASSDQNEKLFF. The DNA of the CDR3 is TGTGCCAGCAGCGACCAAAATGAAAAACTGTTTTTT.